This TCR beta chain was sequenced in a study of blood T cell repertoires in COVID-19. Study-level background: Acute and convalescent COVID-19 specimens originated in the United States, Italy and Spain. Sources were T cells, B-cell-depleted T cells, or PBMCs; the material itself was cDNA or gDNA.

As originally analysed: Cell counts per sample came from amplifying reference gene primers. Sequencing was performed with immunoSEQ multiplex PCR; in TCRdb, only in-frame clones are kept and a portion is missing. The V and J calls and the clone size are those of that table, but D and trimming were determined from the DNA. The sample shows about 94,000 clones, 75% to 85% of them seen only once. Trimming left V 0 bases short and J 2 bases short, with 11 bases between. The V gene's germline CDR1 is SNHLY and CDR2 FYNNEI. The CDR3 length is 15 residues. The genes are TRBV2 and TRBJ2-7; D not resolved. The sequenced sample consisted of peripheral blood. The TCR originated in a human donor in a cohort sampled during active COVID-19. The DNA for the CDR3 is TGTGCCAGCAGTGAAGCTGCTATCGTTGCCTACGAGCAGTACTTC. Translated, it gives CASSEAAIVAYEQYF.